In its sample, the clone carrying this TCR beta chain was seen a few times. Its antigen remains unknown. This CDR3 has 14 amino acids. The V gene's germline CDR1 is SGHTA and CDR2 FQGNSA. Between the trimmed V and J ends, which lost 4 bases and 12 bases, there was a span of 16 bases. The data derive from a study of shared clonotypes between healthy human individuals. Study as a whole: Those who served as donors were two women and a few men between the ages of 18 and 49.

Overall study results and limits: For naive CD4 cells, approximately 5% of clonotypes were shared across a handful of donors. Compared with clonotypes that all four donors shared, non-shared clonotypes had lower generation probabilities.

The authors divided CD4+ cells into CD45RA+ naive and CD45RA-negative memory subsets. The data were produced by immunoSEQ multiplex PCR, yet TCRdb's version contains in-frame clones alone and is incomplete. The repertoire holds 2 million to 2.5 million clones, with approximately 94% as singletons. Sequences were obtained from naive CD4+ T cells sorted from blood. The sample's subset: CD45RA+ positively selected. V usage is TRBV7-2 and J usage is TRBJ1-6, with no clear D. This TCR came from a young man in good health. Here the CDR3 reads CASSSSTGSGPLHF. Written as DNA, the CDR3 is TGTGCCAGCAGCTCCTCGACGGGGTCAGGACCCCTCCACTTT.